One TCR beta chain is described in this entry. Its target is unknown. Germline V gene lookup returns CDR1 MDHEN and CDR2 SYDVKM. Trimming took off 5 bases at V and 8 bases at J, with 21 bases between the two ends. The CDR3 totals 16 residues. The data were taken from a study of T-cell reconstitution after alpha-beta-depleted transplantation in children. Findings of the study overall: Several hundred expanded graft clones reportedly supplied alpha-beta T cells about two months after transplant. From surviving recipient T cells and thymic progenitors came the high day-60 TCRbeta diversity observed in some patients.

The TCRbeta library incorporated unique molecular identifiers. TCRdb re-called the PCR reads with MiXCR, one entry per CDR3 protein. The sample consists of roughly 200,000 distinct CDR3 sequences, approximately 11% of them appearing once. The sample in question was PBMCs, obtained before TCRalphabeta/CD19-depleted stem cell transplant. This TCR was sampled from a child under two years old with acute myeloid leukemia, due to receive a stem cell transplant. This chain joins TRBV28 and TRBJ1-4; perhaps TRBD1 as D (5 bases). The CDR3 DNA is TGTGCCAGCAGTATGCCACACGGGGCTGCCGAGGAAAAACTGTTTTTT. Its translation: CASSMPHGAAEEKLFF.